The 6 T cell receptor beta chains presented below share a single source sample, sequenced in a study of cytomegalovirus exposure and HLA in healthy donors. Sequencing was performed with immunoSEQ multiplex PCR; in TCRdb, only in-frame clones are kept and a portion is missing. Here the sample spans approximately 150,000 clones, roughly 80% being singletons. Material: PBMCs. The receptors shown here come from a man between 25 and 39 years old in good health and CMV-seropositive.

The rearrangement joins TRBV4-3 to TRBJ2-2; 12 positions match TRBD2. With V trimmed by 0 bases and J by 7 bases, 12 bases remained unmatched. CDR3 length: 19 amino acids. Germline V gives CDR1 LGHNA, CDR2 YSLEER. The CDR3 protein is CASSQDRASGGALGGELFF. CDR3 sequence (DNA): TGCGCCAGCAGCCAAGATCGCGCTAGCGGGGGGGCCCTTGGCGGGGAGCTGTTTTTT.

This clone has more than one count but fewer than ten. V and J are TRBV4-1 and TRBJ2-7, with a tentative D call TRBD2 (6 bases). Per germline, CDR1 MGHRA and CDR2 YSYEKL. The V end was cut by 0 bases, the J end by 2 bases, with 8 bases between. The CDR3 runs 14 residues. DNA of the CDR3: TGCGCCAGCAGCCAAGAGTGGGGGGCCTACGAGCAGTACTTC. The encoded protein is CASSQEWGAYEQYF.

J is TRBJ2-5 and V is TRBV6-6, with 15 bases identical to TRBD2. This CDR3 contains 16 residues. J was trimmed by 5 bases and V by 8 bases; bases with no gene match: 9. Germline lookup yields CDR1 MNHNY and CDR2 SVGAGI (reference sequence). The CDR3 spells CASGGTGTSGGETQYF. CDR3 sequence (DNA): TGTGCCAGCGGGGGGACCGGGACTAGCGGGGGGGAGACCCAGTACTTC.

The rearrangement uses TRBV7-9 and TRBJ2-1; D unresolved. The germline V gene has CDR1 SEHNR and CDR2 FQNEAQ (reference sequence). The CDR3 length is 17 residues. The V and J ends lost 7 bases and 1 base respectively, with 20 bases between them. This chain's CDR3 is CASTSSHGHRSYNEQFF. In DNA, the CDR3 is TGTGCCAGCACCTCCTCCCACGGCCACAGATCCTACAATGAGCAGTTCTTC.

The chain is built from TRBV7-9 and TRBJ2-7, with 7 bases lining up with TRBD1. The CDR3 totals 14 residues. Germline lookup yields CDR1 SEHNR and CDR2 FQNEAQ (reference sequence). V was pared by 5 bases and J by 0 bases, with 4 bases of the junction left unmatched. CDR3 loop: CASSPDRSSYEQYF. The CDR3 coding sequence is TGTGCCAGCAGCCCGGACAGGAGCTCCTACGAGCAGTACTTC.

In regard to this clone: The junction differs from germline at one of its ends, possibly a read error. This chain joins TRBV7-7 and TRBJ2-5; TRBD2 aligns across 12 bases. The length of the CDR3 is 16 residues. From germline, CDR1 is SSHAT and CDR2 FNYEAQ (reference sequence). CDR3 sequence: CASSLGGTSGQETQYF. CDR3 nucleotide sequence: TGTGCTAGCAGCTTAGGAGGGACTAGCGGGCAAGAGACCCAGTACTTC. Using reference TRBV7-7 and TRBJ2-5 for the parts outside the CDR3, the full variable domain is GAGVSQSPRYKVTKRGQDVTLRCDPISSHATLYWYQQALGQGPEFLTYFNYEAQPDKSGLPSDRFSAERPEGSISTLTIQRTEQRDSAMYRCASSLGGTSGQETQYFGPGTRLLVL.